These T cell receptor beta chains were read from a single sample in a study of blood T cell repertoires in COVID-19. The assay was immunoSEQ multiplex PCR, and TCRdb's table has in-frame clones only and misses some. This table has hundreds of thousands of clones, roughly four fifths appearing once. Material for sequencing was peripheral blood. These TCRs come from a man at least 80 years old with acute or convalescent COVID-19. Each CDR3 is given with its conserved first and last residue. The D gene is left open where the match is weak. Clone size is shown for a subset of rows, as once, few, many or a class of expanded clone.

v_gene,j_gene,d_gene,abundance,CDR3nt,CDR3aa
TRBV24-1,TRBJ2-3,-,few,TGTGCCACCAGTGATTCCAGTCTCCTGGGCACAGATACGCAGTATTTT,CATSDSSLLGTDTQYF
TRBV7-8,TRBJ1-6,-,-,TGTGCCAGCAGCTTTTTCCCACAGGGCCTAAATTCACCCCTCCACTTT,CASSFFPQGLNSPLHF
TRBV3-1/TRBV3-2,TRBJ2-1,-,-,TGTGCCAGCAGCCAAGGAGGGACTTACTACAATGAGCAGTTCTTC,CASSQGGTYYNEQFF
TRBV18,TRBJ2-5,-,-,TGTGCCAGCGCCGGGTCGTACCAAGAGACCCAGTACTTC,CASAGSYQETQYF
TRBV9,TRBJ2-2,TRBD1,-,TGTGCCAGCAGCTTACAGGGGTTGGGGACCGGGGAGCTGTTTTTT,CASSLQGLGTGELFF
TRBV2,TRBJ2-6,TRBD1,-,TGTGCCAGCACCGGACAGGGGAACTCTGGGGCCAACGTCCTGACTTTC,CASTGQGNSGANVLTF
TRBV7-9,TRBJ1-4,-,once,TGTGCCAGCAGCTCTATAAACGATTTACCTAATGAAAAACTGTTTTTT,CASSSINDLPNEKLFF
TRBV19,TRBJ1-5,-,-,TGTGCCAGTAGTTCGGGTCCGGGGAGCAGCAATCAGCCCCAGCATTTT,CASSSGPGSSNQPQHF
TRBV6-6,TRBJ1-5,-,-,TGTGCCAGCAGTTACGTAAATAGCAATCAGCCCCAGCATTTT,CASSYVNSNQPQHF
TRBV19,TRBJ2-2,TRBD1,-,TGTGCCAGTAGTTTACGGACAGGGTCCACCGGGGAGCTGTTTTTT,CASSLRTGSTGELFF
TRBV7-8,TRBJ1-1,TRBD1,-,TGTGCCAGCAGACCGCAGGGACAGTTGAACACTGAAGCTTTCTTT,CASRPQGQLNTEAFF
TRBV28,TRBJ2-1,TRBD2,-,TGTGCCAGCAGTGCTACTAGTTGGACTAGCGGGGGCGATGAGCAGTTCTTC,CASSATSWTSGGDEQFF
TRBV21-1,TRBJ1-4,-,-,TGTGCCAGCAGCGGTAGACAGGGTCGAGTTGAAAAACTGTTTTTT,CASSGRQGRVEKLFF
TRBV6-1,TRBJ2-3,TRBD2,few,TGTGCCAGCAGTGAAGTAGCGGGGGGGCGGACGCAGTATTTT,CASSEVAGGRTQYF
TRBV5-5,TRBJ2-1,TRBD2,-,TGTGCCAGCAGCTTGGGGCTGCGGGGGGGCGCTGAGCAGTTCTTC,CASSLGLRGGAEQFF
TRBV11-2,TRBJ1-3,-,-,TGTGCCAGCAGCTTAAACCTAGTAAACACCATATATTTT,CASSLNLVNTIYF
TRBV6-5,TRBJ2-1,TRBD1,-,TGTGCCAGCAGTTACTCCGGGACAGGGAGAAGGAATGAGCAGTTCTTC,CASSYSGTGRRNEQFF
TRBV27,TRBJ2-7,TRBD1,-,TGTGCCAGCAGTTTATCGACAGGGGGCACCTACGAGCAGTACTTC,CASSLSTGGTYEQYF
TRBV24-1,TRBJ1-1,TRBD1,-,TGTGCCACCAGTGAGGGACAGGGAAACACTGAAGCTTTCTTT,CATSEGQGNTEAFF
TRBV9,TRBJ2-5,TRBD2,-,TGTGCCAGCAGCCCAGTAGGGACTAGCGGGACGGGGATCCAAGAGACCCAGTACTTC,CASSPVGTSGTGIQETQYF
TRBV12-3/TRBV12-4,TRBJ2-2,-,-,TGTGCCAGCAGTTTTCAGGTCGGGGAGCTGTTTTTT,CASSFQVGELFF
TRBV6-1,TRBJ1-2,-,-,TGTGCCAGCAGTGAAGCGGGGGCAGCCCGGAGGTCCAGAAGGGGCTACACCTTC,CASSEAGAARRSRRGYTF
TRBV5-1,TRBJ1-2,TRBD1,few,TGCGCCAGCAGCTTGGGGGGACAGGGGAACGGCTACACCTTC,CASSLGGQGNGYTF
TRBV1,TRBJ2-2,-,-,TGCACCAGCAGCCAATGCCTCAAACCCGGGACAGCCTCGAACACCGGGGAGCTGTTTTTT,CTSSQCLKPGTASNTGELFF
TRBV5-6,TRBJ2-1,-,-,TGTGCCAGCAGCTTCGGGGGACTTGAGCAGTTCTTC,CASSFGGLEQFF
TRBV25-1,TRBJ1-5,TRBD1,once,TGTGCCAGCAGTGCTACGGGACAGGGGAATCAGCCCCAGCATTTT,CASSATGQGNQPQHF